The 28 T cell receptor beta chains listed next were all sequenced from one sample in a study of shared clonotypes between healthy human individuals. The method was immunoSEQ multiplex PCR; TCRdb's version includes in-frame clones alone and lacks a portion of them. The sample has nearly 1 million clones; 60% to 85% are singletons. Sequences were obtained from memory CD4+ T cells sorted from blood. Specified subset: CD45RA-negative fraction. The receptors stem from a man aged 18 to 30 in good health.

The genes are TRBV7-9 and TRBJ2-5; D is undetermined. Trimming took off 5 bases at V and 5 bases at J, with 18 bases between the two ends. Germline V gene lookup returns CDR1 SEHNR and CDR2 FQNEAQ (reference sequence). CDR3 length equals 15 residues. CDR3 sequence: CASSPMGRVTETQYF. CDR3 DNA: TGTGCCAGCAGCCCCATGGGCCGAGTTACGGAGACCCAGTACTTC.

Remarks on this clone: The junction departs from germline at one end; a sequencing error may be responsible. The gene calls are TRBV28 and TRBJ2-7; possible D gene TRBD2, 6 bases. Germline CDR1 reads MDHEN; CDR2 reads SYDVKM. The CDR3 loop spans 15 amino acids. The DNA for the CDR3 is TGTGCCAGCAGTTCGATGGGTGCGGGGAGCAGGGAACTTACCTTC. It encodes CASSSMGAGSRELTF. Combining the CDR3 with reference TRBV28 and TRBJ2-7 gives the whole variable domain DVKVTQSSRYLVKRTGEKVFLECVQDMDHENMFWYRQDPGLGLRLIYFSYDVKMKEKGDIPEGYSVSREKKERFSLILESASTNQTSMYLCASSSMGAGSRELTFGPGTRLTVT.

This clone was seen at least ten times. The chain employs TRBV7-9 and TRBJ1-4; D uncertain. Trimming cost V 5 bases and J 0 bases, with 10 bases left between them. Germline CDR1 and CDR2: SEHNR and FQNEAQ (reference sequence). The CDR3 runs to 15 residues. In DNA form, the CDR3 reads TGTGCCAGCAGCCCGCAAGGGACAACTAATGAAAAACTGTTTTTT. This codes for CASSPQGTTNEKLFF.

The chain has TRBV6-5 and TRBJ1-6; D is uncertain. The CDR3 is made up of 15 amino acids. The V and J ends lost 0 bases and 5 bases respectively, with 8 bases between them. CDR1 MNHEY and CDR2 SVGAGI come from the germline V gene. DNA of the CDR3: TGTGCCAGCAGTTACTCGAGTCTTGATAATTCACCCCTCCACTTT. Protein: CASSYSSLDNSPLHF.

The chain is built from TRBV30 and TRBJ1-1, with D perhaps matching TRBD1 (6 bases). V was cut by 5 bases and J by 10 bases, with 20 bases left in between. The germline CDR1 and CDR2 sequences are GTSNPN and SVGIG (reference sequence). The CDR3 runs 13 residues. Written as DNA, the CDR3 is TGTGCCTGGGGGGGGCCGGGGCGCCTGGGAGCTTTCTTT. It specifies CAWGGPGRLGAFF.

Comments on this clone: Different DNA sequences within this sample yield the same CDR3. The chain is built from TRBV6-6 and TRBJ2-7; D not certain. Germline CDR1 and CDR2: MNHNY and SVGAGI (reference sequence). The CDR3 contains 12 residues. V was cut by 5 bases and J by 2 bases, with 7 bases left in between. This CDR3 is CASSQGAYEQYF. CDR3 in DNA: TGTGCCAGCAGTCAAGGAGCCTACGAGCAGTACTTC.

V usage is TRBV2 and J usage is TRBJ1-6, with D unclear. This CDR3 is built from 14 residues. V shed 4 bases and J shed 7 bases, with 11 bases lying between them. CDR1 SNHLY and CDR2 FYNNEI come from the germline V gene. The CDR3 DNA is TGTGCCAGCAGTGTTATAACGGGGAATTCACCCCTCCACTTT. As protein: CASSVITGNSPLHF.

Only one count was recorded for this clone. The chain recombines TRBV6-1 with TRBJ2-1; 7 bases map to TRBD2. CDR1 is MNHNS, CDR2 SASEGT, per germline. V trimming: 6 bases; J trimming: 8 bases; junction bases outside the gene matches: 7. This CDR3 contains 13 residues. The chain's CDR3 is CASRGTNRDEQFF. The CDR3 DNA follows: TGTGCCAGCAGGGGGACTAATCGGGATGAGCAGTTCTTC.

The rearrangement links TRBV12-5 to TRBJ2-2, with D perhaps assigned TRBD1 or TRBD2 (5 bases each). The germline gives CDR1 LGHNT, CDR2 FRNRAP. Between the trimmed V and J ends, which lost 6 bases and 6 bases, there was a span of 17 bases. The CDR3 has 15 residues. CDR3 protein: CASGLRGAVAGELFF. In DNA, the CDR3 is TGTGCTAGTGGACTGCGAGGGGCGGTAGCCGGGGAGCTGTTTTTT.

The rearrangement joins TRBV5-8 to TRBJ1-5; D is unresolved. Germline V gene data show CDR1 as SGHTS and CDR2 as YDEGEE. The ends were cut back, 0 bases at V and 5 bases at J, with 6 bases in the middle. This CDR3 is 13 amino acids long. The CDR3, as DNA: TGTGCCAGCAGCTTGGGCGGGGATCAGCCCCAGCATTTT. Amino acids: CASSLGGDQPQHF.

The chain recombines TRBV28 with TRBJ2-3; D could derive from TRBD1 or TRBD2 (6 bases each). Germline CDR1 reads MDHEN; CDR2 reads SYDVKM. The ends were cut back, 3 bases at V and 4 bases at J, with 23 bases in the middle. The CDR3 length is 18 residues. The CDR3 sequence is CASSFHSGQFAGADTQYF. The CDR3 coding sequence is TGTGCCAGCAGTTTCCATAGCGGACAATTCGCAGGGGCAGATACGCAGTATTTT.

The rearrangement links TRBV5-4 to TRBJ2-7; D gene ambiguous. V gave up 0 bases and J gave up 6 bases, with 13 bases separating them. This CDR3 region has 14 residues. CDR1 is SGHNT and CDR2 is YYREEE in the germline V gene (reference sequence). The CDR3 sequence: CASSLGTTLSEQYF. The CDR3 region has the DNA TGTGCCAGCAGCTTGGGGACCACTTTAAGCGAGCAGTACTTC.

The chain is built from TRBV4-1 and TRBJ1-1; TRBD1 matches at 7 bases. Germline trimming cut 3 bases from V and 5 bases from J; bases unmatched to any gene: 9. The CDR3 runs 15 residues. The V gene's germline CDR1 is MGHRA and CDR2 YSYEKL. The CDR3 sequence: CASSQVNRGATEAFF. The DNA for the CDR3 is TGCGCCAGCAGCCAGGTGAACAGGGGCGCGACTGAAGCTTTCTTT.

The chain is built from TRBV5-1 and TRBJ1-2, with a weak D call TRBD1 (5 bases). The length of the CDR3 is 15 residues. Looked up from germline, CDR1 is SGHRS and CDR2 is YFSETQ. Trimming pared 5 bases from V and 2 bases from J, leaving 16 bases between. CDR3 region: CASSFPGQPNYGYTF. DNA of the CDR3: TGCGCCAGCAGTTTTCCAGGGCAACCCAACTATGGCTACACCTTC.

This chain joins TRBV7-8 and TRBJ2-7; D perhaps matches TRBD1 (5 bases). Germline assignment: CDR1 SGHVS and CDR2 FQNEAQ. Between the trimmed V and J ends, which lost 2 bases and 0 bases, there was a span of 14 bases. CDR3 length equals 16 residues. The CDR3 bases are TGTGCCAGCAGCTTAAGGTTGCAGGGCCCCTCCTACGAGCAGTACTTC. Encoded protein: CASSLRLQGPSYEQYF.

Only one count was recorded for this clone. The CDR3: CASSERSGGIETQYF. CDR3 sequence (DNA): TGTGCCAGCAGTGAGCGTAGCGGGGGGATAGAGACCCAGTACTTC. V gene TRBV2 combines with J gene TRBJ2-5; 10 bases align to TRBD2. Germline lookup yields CDR1 SNHLY and CDR2 FYNNEI. V shed 3 bases, J shed 4 bases, and the junction held 5 bases outside the gene matches. CDR3 length: 15 residues.

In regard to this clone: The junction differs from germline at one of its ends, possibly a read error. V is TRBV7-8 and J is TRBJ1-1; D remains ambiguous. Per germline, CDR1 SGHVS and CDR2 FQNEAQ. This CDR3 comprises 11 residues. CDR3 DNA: TGTGCCAGCAGTCATGACACCGAAGCTTTCTTT. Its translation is CASSHDTEAFF. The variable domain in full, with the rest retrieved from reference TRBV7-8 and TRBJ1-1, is GAGVSQSPRYKVAKRGQDVALRCDPISGHVSLFWYQQALGQGPEFLTYFQNEAQLDKSGLPSDRFFAERPEGSVSTLKIQRTQQEDSAVYLCASSHDTEAFFGQGTRLTVV.

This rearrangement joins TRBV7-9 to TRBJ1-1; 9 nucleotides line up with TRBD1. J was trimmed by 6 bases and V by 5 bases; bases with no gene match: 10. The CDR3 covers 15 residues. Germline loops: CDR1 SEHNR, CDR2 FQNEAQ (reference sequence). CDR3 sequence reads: CASSNAQTGGAEAFF. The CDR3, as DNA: TGTGCCAGCAGCAACGCTCAGACAGGGGGAGCTGAAGCTTTCTTT.

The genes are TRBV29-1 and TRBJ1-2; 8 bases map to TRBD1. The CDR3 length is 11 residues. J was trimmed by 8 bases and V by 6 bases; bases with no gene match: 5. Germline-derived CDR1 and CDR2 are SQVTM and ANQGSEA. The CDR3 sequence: CSVLTGGGYTF. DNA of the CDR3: TGCAGCGTCCTTACAGGGGGGGGCTACACCTTC.

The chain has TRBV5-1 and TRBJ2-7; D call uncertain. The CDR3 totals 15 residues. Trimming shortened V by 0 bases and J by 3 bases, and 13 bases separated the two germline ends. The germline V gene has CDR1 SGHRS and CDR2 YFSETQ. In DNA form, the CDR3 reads TGCGCCAGCAGCTTGGGTGGAAACAATTACTACGAGCAGTACTTC. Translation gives CASSLGGNNYYEQYF.

The DNA for the CDR3 is TGTGCCATCAGTGGCTCGCGGGAGGGAAAAGAGACCCAGTACTTC. Its protein is CAISGSREGKETQYF. V and J are TRBV10-3 and TRBJ2-5; 9 bases match TRBD2. Trimming cost V 4 bases and J 3 bases; bases outside gene matches: 6. The CDR3 runs to 15 residues. The germline gives CDR1 ENHRY, CDR2 SYGVKD.

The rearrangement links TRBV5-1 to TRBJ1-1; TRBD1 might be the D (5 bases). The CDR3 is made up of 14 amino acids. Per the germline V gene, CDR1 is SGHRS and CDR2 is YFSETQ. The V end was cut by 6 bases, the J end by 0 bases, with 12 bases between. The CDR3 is CASTSGRVNTEAFF. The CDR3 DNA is TGCGCCAGCACTAGCGGCAGGGTGAACACTGAAGCTTTCTTT. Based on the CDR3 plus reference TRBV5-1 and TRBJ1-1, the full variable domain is KAGVTQTPRYLIKTRGQQVTLSCSPISGHRSVSWYQQTPGQGLQFLFEYFSETQRNKGNFPGRFSGRQFSNSRSEMNVSTLELGDSALYLCASTSGRVNTEAFFGQGTRLTVV.

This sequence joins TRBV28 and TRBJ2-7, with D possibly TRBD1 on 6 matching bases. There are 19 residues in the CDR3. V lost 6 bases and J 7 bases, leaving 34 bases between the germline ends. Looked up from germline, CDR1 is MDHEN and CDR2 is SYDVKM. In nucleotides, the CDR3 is TGTGCCAGCAGCAAGACATTGACAGGTATGGGGAAGCTGTACGTGGAGCAGTACTTC. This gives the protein CASSKTLTGMGKLYVEQYF.

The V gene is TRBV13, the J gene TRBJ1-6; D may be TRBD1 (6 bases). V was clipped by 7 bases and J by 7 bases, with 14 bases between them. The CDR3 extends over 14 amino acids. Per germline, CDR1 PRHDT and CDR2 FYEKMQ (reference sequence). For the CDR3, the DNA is TGTGCCAGCAATAGGGGGGGCTTGAATTCACCCCTCCACTTT. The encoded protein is CASNRGGLNSPLHF. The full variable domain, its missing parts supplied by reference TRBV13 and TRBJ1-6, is AAGVIQSPRHLIKEKRETATLKCYPIPRHDTVYWYQQGPGQDPQFLISFYEKMQSDKGSIPDRFSAQQFSDYHSELNMSSLELGDSALYFCASNRGGLNSPLHFGNGTRLTVT.

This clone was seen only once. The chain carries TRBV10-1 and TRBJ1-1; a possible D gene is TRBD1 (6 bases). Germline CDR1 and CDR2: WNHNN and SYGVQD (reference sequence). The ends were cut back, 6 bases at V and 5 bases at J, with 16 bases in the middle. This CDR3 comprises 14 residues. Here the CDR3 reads CASSANRRGTEAFF. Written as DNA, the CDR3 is TGCGCCAGCAGCGCTAACAGGAGGGGGACTGAAGCTTTCTTT.

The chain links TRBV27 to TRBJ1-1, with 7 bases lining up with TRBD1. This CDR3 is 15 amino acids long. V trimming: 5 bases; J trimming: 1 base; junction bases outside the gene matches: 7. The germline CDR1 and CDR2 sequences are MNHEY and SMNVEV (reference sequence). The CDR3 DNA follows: TGTGCCAGCAGTACCCGGACAGGTCGGAACACTGAAGCTTTCTTT. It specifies CASSTRTGRNTEAFF.

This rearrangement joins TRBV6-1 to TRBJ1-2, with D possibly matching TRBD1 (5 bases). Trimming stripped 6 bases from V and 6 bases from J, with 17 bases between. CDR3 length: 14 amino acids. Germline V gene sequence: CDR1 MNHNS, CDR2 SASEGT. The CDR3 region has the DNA TGTGCCAGCAGGCCAAGCGTGCAGGGAGATGGCTACACCTTC. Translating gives CASRPSVQGDGYTF.

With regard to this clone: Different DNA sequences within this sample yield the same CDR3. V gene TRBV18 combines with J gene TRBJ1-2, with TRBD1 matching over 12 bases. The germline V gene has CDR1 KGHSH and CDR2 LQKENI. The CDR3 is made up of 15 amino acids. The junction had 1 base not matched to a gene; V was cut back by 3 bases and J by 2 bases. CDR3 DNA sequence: TGTGCCAGCTCACCGGGACAGGGGGCCAACTATGGCTACACCTTC. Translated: CASSPGQGANYGYTF.